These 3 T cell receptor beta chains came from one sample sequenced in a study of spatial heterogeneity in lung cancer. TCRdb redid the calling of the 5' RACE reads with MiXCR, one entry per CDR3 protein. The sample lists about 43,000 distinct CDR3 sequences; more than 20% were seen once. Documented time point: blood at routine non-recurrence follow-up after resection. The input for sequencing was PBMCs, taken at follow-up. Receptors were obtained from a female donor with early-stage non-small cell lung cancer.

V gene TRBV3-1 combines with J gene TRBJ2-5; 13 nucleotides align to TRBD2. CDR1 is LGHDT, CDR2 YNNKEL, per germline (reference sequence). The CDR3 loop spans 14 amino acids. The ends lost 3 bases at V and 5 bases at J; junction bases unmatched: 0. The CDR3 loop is CASSQTSGGETQYF. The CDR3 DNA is TGTGCCAGCAGCCAGACTAGCGGGGGGGAGACCCAGTACTTC.

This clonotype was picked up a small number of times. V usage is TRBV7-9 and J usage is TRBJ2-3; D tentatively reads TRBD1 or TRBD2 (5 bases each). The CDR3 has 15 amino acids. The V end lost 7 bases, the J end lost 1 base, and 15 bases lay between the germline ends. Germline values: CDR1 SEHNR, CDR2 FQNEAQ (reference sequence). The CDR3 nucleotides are TGTGCCAGCAACTTCGGGACGGATCGCACAGATACGCAGTATTTT. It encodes CASNFGTDRTDTQYF. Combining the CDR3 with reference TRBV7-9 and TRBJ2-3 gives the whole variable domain DTGVSQNPRHKITKRGQNVTFRCDPISEHNRLYWYRQTLGQGPEFLTYFQNEAQLEKSRLLSDRFSAERPKGSFSTLEIQRTEQGDSAMYLCASNFGTDRTDTQYFGPGTRLTVL.

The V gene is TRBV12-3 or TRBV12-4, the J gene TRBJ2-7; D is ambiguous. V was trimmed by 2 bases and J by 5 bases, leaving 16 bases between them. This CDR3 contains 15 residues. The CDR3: CASSLFRRCCDEQYF. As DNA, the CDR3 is TGTGCCAGCAGTTTATTCCGCAGGTGCTGCGACGAGCAGTACTTC.